These 16 T cell receptor beta chains came from one sample sequenced in a study of identical twins (dated by TCRdb to the mid-2010s). The receptor library was made with 5' RACE. TCRdb records Illumina HiSeq 2000 as the sequencer. TCRdb applied fastp at Q25 and MiXCR to the public reads, then kept only in-frame beta chains. Each record represents a unique CDR3 protein, reported with the most common genes and DNA among its rows. For this sample the table gives around 680,000 distinct CDR3 sequences, of which over 8.5% were detected only once. In total, the top ten clones hold around 0.95% of the sample. The sample was also linked to a second study, of yellow fever vaccine responses in identical twins.

Sequencing was carried out using PBMCs. The source is a young woman in good health.

For this clonotype: This clone may be a read error of a much larger clone one base away. V is TRBV15 and J is TRBJ2-7, with a possible D match to TRBD1 (5 bases). The CDR3 is 16 amino acids. Germline CDR1 reads LNHNV; CDR2 reads YYDKDF (reference sequence). The CDR3 loop reads CATSSGLTEASYEQCF. CDR3 coding DNA: TGTGCCACCAGCAGTGGATTGACAGAGGCCTCCTACGAGCAGTGCTTC.

Only a few counts were recorded for this clonotype. The chain recombines TRBV11-2 with TRBJ2-7, with 10 bases lining up with TRBD2. Germline CDR1 and CDR2: SGHAT and FQNNGV. This CDR3 spans 14 amino acids. V trimming: 3 bases; J trimming: 6 bases; junction bases outside the gene matches: 5. The CDR3 is CASSFTSGTFEQYF. Here the CDR3 DNA reads TGTGCCAGCAGCTTCACTAGCGGGACCTTCGAGCAGTACTTC.

The chain is built from TRBV19 and TRBJ2-5; no clear D. CDR1 is LNHDA, CDR2 SQIVND, per germline (reference sequence). The CDR3 loop spans 14 amino acids. V lost 4 bases and J lost 0, with 9 bases in between. CDR3 loop: CASSNLWDQETQYF. The CDR3 bases are TGTGCCAGTAGTAATCTCTGGGACCAAGAGACCCAGTACTTC.

CDR3 nucleotides: TGCAGTGCCAAACCATTTGGGGTCACACAAGAGACCCAGTACTTC. Protein: CSAKPFGVTQETQYF. V gene TRBV20-1 combines with J gene TRBJ2-5; D gene uncertain. The CDR3 spans 15 residues. Germline V gives CDR1 DFQATT, CDR2 SNEGSKA (reference sequence). Trimming shortened V by 6 bases and J by 2 bases, and 19 bases separated the two germline ends.

This clonotype was found a few times. The rearrangement joins TRBV4-3 to TRBJ2-1, with 9 bases lining up with TRBD2. Germline CDR1 is LGHNA and CDR2 is YSLEER. The CDR3 loop spans 16 amino acids. J lost 6 bases, V lost 6 bases, and 12 bases had no gene match. The CDR3 region is CASRFEALAGLNEQFF. The CDR3, as DNA: TGCGCCAGCAGATTTGAGGCCCTAGCGGGACTCAATGAGCAGTTCTTC.

This chain joins TRBV5-1 and TRBJ1-1, with no clear D. The CDR3 has 13 amino acids. Deletions cut 3 bases from V and 0 bases from J, with 6 bases between. From germline, CDR1 is SGHRS and CDR2 YFSETQ. The CDR3 loop is CASSYRLNTEAFF. DNA for the CDR3: TGCGCCAGCAGCTACCGACTGAACACTGAAGCTTTCTTT. Full variable domain (rest looked up from reference TRBV5-1 and TRBJ1-1): KAGVTQTPRYLIKTRGQQVTLSCSPISGHRSVSWYQQTPGQGLQFLFEYFSETQRNKGNFPGRFSGRQFSNSRSEMNVSTLELGDSALYLCASSYRLNTEAFFGQGTRLTVV.

The table lists this clonotype with many counts. The rearrangement uses TRBV4-3 and TRBJ1-1; the D is unclear. Trimming stripped 0 bases from V and 1 base from J, with 9 bases between. Per germline, CDR1 LGHNA and CDR2 YSLEER. CDR3 length: 15 amino acids. The CDR3 bases are TGCGCCAGCAGCCAAGATCATCCAGGGAACACTGAAGCTTTCTTT. Translating it yields CASSQDHPGNTEAFF.

This clonotype was seen a handful of times. The J gene is TRBJ2-1, the V gene TRBV27; a weak D match, TRBD1 (6 bases). Germline values: CDR1 MNHEY, CDR2 SMNVEV (reference sequence). V lost 5 bases and J lost 0, with 14 bases in between. This CDR3 has 16 amino acids. The CDR3 region is CASSTPTGISYNEQFF. CDR3 nucleotides: TGTGCCAGCAGTACTCCGACAGGAATCTCCTACAATGAGCAGTTCTTC.

This chain uses TRBV10-3 with TRBJ1-1; 8 bases match TRBD1. The ends lost 7 bases at V and 5 bases at J; junction bases unmatched: 9. Looked up from germline, CDR1 is ENHRY and CDR2 is SYGVKD. This CDR3 contains 14 residues. The CDR3 loop reads CAITGTGSRTEAFF. The CDR3 DNA reads TGTGCCATCACCGGGACAGGTTCGAGGACTGAAGCTTTCTTT.

This clonotype appeared a few times. This chain connects TRBV4-2 to TRBJ2-3, with TRBD2 as a possible D gene (6 bases). V dropped 8 bases and J dropped 4 bases, with 13 bases sitting between them. Germline V gene sequence: CDR1 LGHNA, CDR2 YNFKEQ. The CDR3 extends over 13 amino acids. The CDR3 sequence: CASLGGNSDTQYF. The DNA of the CDR3 is TGTGCCAGCCTGGGGGGTAATTCAGATACGCAGTATTTT.

The DNA of the CDR3 is TGTGCCAGCAGTGATCCGGGACAGGACCCTAGGGAGCAGTACTTC. Amino acids: CASSDPGQDPREQYF. J is TRBJ2-7 and V is TRBV6-1; TRBD1 agrees at 8 bases. Germline assignment: CDR1 MNHNS and CDR2 SASEGT. After removal of 3 bases from V and 7 bases from J, the junction contained 11 bases not matched to a gene. The CDR3 is 15 residues long.

This clonotype was recorded many times. The chain joins TRBV7-9 to TRBJ2-1; 8 positions match TRBD2. J lost 5 bases, V lost 5 bases, and 5 bases had no gene match. This CDR3 is built from 14 residues. Per the germline V gene, CDR1 is SEHNR and CDR2 is FQNEAQ (reference sequence). Here the CDR3 DNA reads TGTGCCAGCAGCCCGGGGGGGCCTGACAATGAGCAGTTCTTC. Its protein is CASSPGGPDNEQFF.

J is TRBJ1-5 and V is TRBV28; tentative D call: TRBD1 (5 bases). Germline CDR1 reads MDHEN; CDR2 reads SYDVKM. CDR3 length: 14 residues. V was shortened by 6 bases and J by 2 bases, with 11 bases between the two germline ends. As DNA, the CDR3 is TGTGCCAGCAGCATGCAGGGAGGCAATCAGCCCCAGCATTTT. Protein product: CASSMQGGNQPQHF.

This clonotype was observed at least ten times. This chain links TRBV7-9 with TRBJ2-2; tentative D call: TRBD1 (6 bases). Germline-derived CDR1 and CDR2 are SEHNR and FQNEAQ (reference sequence). CDR3 size: 15 residues. V lost 2 bases and J lost 5, with 12 bases in between. In DNA, the CDR3 is TGTGCCAGCAGCTTATTATCAGGGGTGACCGGGGAGCTGTTTTTT. This translates into CASSLLSGVTGELFF.

This chain links TRBV7-9 with TRBJ2-1, with 10 positions matching TRBD2. After removal of 2 bases from V and 8 bases from J, the junction contained 9 bases not matched to a gene. Germline CDR1 SEHNR, CDR2 FQNEAQ (reference sequence). The CDR3 is made up of 16 amino acids. CDR3: CASSLLSLAGVDEQFF. Written as DNA, the CDR3 is TGTGCCAGCAGCTTACTTTCTCTAGCGGGAGTGGATGAGCAGTTCTTC.

The chain carries TRBV4-1 and TRBJ2-2, with D hard to call. The CDR3 consists of 16 residues. Between the trimmed V and J ends, which lost 0 bases and 4 bases, there was a span of 12 bases. The germline V gene encodes CDR1 MGHRA and CDR2 YSYEKL. CDR3 amino acids: CASSQDGQVGTGELFF. The CDR3 DNA is TGCGCCAGCAGCCAAGATGGCCAGGTCGGCACCGGGGAGCTGTTTTTT.